The next 27 T cell receptor beta chains were all read from a single sample in a study of CD8+CD57+ T cells in acquired aplastic anemia. Profiling that covered TCR beta VDJ and CDR3 relied on genomic DNA as its template. TCRdb fed the reads into MiXCR, producing one record per CDR3 protein. The sample has about 40,000 distinct CDR3 sequences, roughly 69% seen once. All patients picked for sequencing had shown, by flow cytometry, an expansion of CD8+CD57+ cells. Sequencing was performed on sorted CD4+, CD8+, or CD8+CD57+ T cells (not recorded which) from PBMCs. The receptors stem from a human donor with aplastic anemia.

This chain links TRBV7-9 with TRBJ2-3, with D maybe TRBD2 (5 bases). V lost 4 bases and J lost 5, with 13 bases in between. Germline V gives CDR1 SEHNR, CDR2 FQNEAQ (reference sequence). The CDR3 runs 14 residues. The CDR3 DNA is TGTGCCAGCAGCTCGCCAGCAGGAGGAGATACGCAGTATTTT. This sequence encodes CASSSPAGGDTQYF.

V is TRBV15 and J is TRBJ2-7, with D perhaps matching TRBD2 (6 bases). Germline V gives CDR1 LNHNV, CDR2 YYDKDF (reference sequence). Between the trimmed V and J ends, which lost 0 bases and 7 bases, there was a span of 16 bases. This CDR3 has 15 residues. CDR3 coding DNA: TGTGCCACCAGCAGAGATCTGGTAGAGGGGAGGGAGCAGTACGTC. Residues: CATSRDLVEGREQYV.

The chain employs TRBV11-1 and TRBJ2-3; D is unresolved. The CDR3 has 15 residues. Germline V gives CDR1 SGHAT, CDR2 FQDESV (reference sequence). Trimming removed 5 bases at V and 1 base at J, with 13 bases between. The CDR3 loop reads CASSTRTLGTDTQYF. As DNA, the CDR3 is TGTGCCAGCAGCACTCGGACGCTCGGCACAGATACGCAGTATTTT.

The CDR3 DNA sequence: TGTGCCAGCAGCACCGGACAGGAGCAGTACTTC. Translated, it gives CASSTGQEQYF. The genes are TRBV7-4 and TRBJ2-7; weak D call: TRBD1 (6 bases). The CDR3 loop spans 11 amino acids. V lost 5 bases and J 7 bases, leaving 9 bases between the germline ends. The germline V gene has CDR1 SGHVT and CDR2 SQSDAQ.

The rearrangement joins TRBV10-1 to TRBJ2-7, with 7 bases fitting TRBD2. Per germline, CDR1 WNHNN and CDR2 SYGVQD (reference sequence). The V segment lost 6 bases and the J segment 7 bases; nucleotides outside the gene matches: 12. This CDR3 contains 14 residues. CDR3 coding DNA: TGCGCCAGCAGCGCCGGGACTATTGGGGGAGAGCAGTACTTC. Its protein is CASSAGTIGGEQYF.

CDR3 loop: CASSPSALASRSDTQYF. Written as DNA, the CDR3 is TGTGCCAGCAGTCCTTCTGCACTAGCGAGCCGCTCAGATACGCAGTATTTT. The chain links TRBV6-1 to TRBJ2-3, with 7 bases lining up with TRBD2. CDR3 size: 17 residues. The trim removed 5 bases at V and 4 bases at J, leaving 15 bases unmatched. CDR1 is MNHNS, CDR2 SASEGT, per germline.

The chain recombines TRBV24-1 with TRBJ2-2, with 8 nucleotides matching TRBD2. This CDR3 region has 15 residues. CDR1 and CDR2 from the germline V gene are KGHDR and SFDVKD. Germline trimming cut 6 bases from V and 2 bases from J; bases unmatched to any gene: 4. The chain's CDR3 is CATSQLAENTGELFF. The DNA for the CDR3 is TGTGCCACCAGTCAACTAGCGGAAAACACCGGGGAGCTGTTTTTT.

This clonotype was seen ten or more times. V and J are TRBV4-1 and TRBJ2-7; tentative D call: TRBD1 (5 bases). The V gene's germline CDR1 is MGHRA and CDR2 YSYEKL. CDR3 length: 14 amino acids. Trimming removed 1 base at V and 0 bases at J, with 7 bases between. The DNA for the CDR3 is TGCGCCAGCAGCCAAGTAAGGGGCTCCTACGAGCAGTACTTC. Translated, it gives CASSQVRGSYEQYF.

Turning to this clonotype: At one boundary the junction diverges from the germline segment, which might be a read error. The chain couples TRBV5-8 to TRBJ1-1; perhaps TRBD1 as D (6 bases). The V gene's germline CDR1 is SGHTS and CDR2 YDEGEE. The CDR3 consists of 12 residues. Written as DNA, the CDR3 is TGCGCCAGCAGCAGCCTCAGGGGTAAGGCTTTCTTT. It encodes CASSSLRGKAFF.

Remarks on this clonotype: The junction shows a germline mismatch at one end, possibly a read error. The chain carries TRBV15 and TRBJ2-5; perhaps TRBD2 as D (6 bases). The length of the CDR3 is 14 residues. The germline V gene has CDR1 LNHNV and CDR2 YYDKDF (reference sequence). In DNA, the CDR3 is TGTGCCACCAGCAGAGAAGGCCCGGGGGAGACCCTGTACTTC. This sequence encodes CATSREGPGETLYF.

V and J are TRBV7-9 and TRBJ2-7; no firm D call. CDR1 and CDR2 from the germline V gene are SEHNR and FQNEAQ (reference sequence). This CDR3 has 12 residues. Trimming left V 1 base short and J 2 bases short, with 3 bases between. CDR3 region: CASSLVPYEQYF. In DNA, the CDR3 is TGTGCCAGCAGCTTAGTCCCCTACGAGCAGTACTTC.

This clonotype occurred a few times. The chain links TRBV20-1 to TRBJ2-7, with 10 bases fitting TRBD2. Losses at the gene ends were 1 base for V and 5 bases for J; bases not matched to a gene: 8. The CDR3 contains 15 residues. Germline V gene lookup returns CDR1 DFQATT and CDR2 SNEGSKA (reference sequence). CDR3: CSARGDSGGFNEQYF. CDR3 DNA sequence: TGCAGTGCTAGAGGGGATAGCGGGGGGTTCAACGAGCAGTACTTC.

The chain is built from TRBV25-1 and TRBJ1-1; no definite D call. CDR1 is MGHDK, CDR2 SYGVNS, per germline. Trimming took 3 bases from V and 9 from J, leaving 8 bases between them. The CDR3 contains 11 residues. Here the CDR3 DNA reads TGTGCCAGCAGTGACGGTGCTAAAGCTTTCTTT. It specifies CASSDGAKAFF.

On this clonotype: This sequence may be a read error, since a much larger clone differs from it by one base. The missing conserved phenylalanine or tryptophan at the end of this CDR3 makes a read error likely. This sequence joins TRBV12-3 or TRBV12-4 and TRBJ2-7; D is ambiguous. V dropped 6 bases and J dropped 0 bases, with 9 bases sitting between them. The length of the CDR3 is 13 residues. The CDR3 is CASSPFSSYEQYL. The DNA for the CDR3 is TGTGCCAGCAGCCCATTTAGCTCCTACGAGCAGTACCTC.

V is TRBV11-2 and J is TRBJ2-1; D perhaps matches TRBD1 (5 bases). Trimming took 0 bases from V and 1 from J, leaving 22 bases between them. CDR3 length: 20 amino acids. Germline CDR1 SGHAT, CDR2 FQNNGV. CDR3 in DNA: TGTGCCAGCAGCTTAGACGACAGATTTCTAGGGTTTGGGTCCTACAATGAGCAGTTCTTC. Encoded protein: CASSLDDRFLGFGSYNEQFF.

This clonotype was observed many times. The chain carries TRBV6-4 and TRBJ1-1; D uncertain. The germline gives CDR1 MRHNA, CDR2 SNTAGT. The CDR3 consists of 13 residues. Trimming removed 0 bases from V and 2 bases from J, with 4 bases in between. Here the CDR3 DNA reads TGTGCCAGCAGTGACTCGAGTAACACTGAAGCTTTCTTT. This codes for CASSDSSNTEAFF.

This chain uses TRBV7-9 with TRBJ1-2; TRBD1 matches at 7 bases. CDR3 length: 12 amino acids. V lost 5 bases to trimming and J lost 8 bases; unmatched junction nucleotides: 5. Germline-derived CDR1 and CDR2 are SEHNR and FQNEAQ (reference sequence). DNA of the CDR3: TGTGCCAGCAGCCCGGAGACAGGGGGCTACACCTTC. Its translation is CASSPETGGYTF. Using reference TRBV7-9 and TRBJ1-2 for the parts outside the CDR3, the full variable domain is DTGVSQNPRHKITKRGQNVTFRCDPISEHNRLYWYRQTLGQGPEFLTYFQNEAQLEKSRLLSDRFSAERPKGSFSTLEIQRTEQGDSAMYLCASSPETGGYTFGSGTRLTVV.

This clonotype was recorded a few times. J is TRBJ2-7 and V is TRBV29-1; TRBD1 matches at 7 bases. Germline lookup yields CDR1 SQVTM and CDR2 ANQGSEA. This CDR3 is built from 13 residues. After removal of 6 bases from V and 2 bases from J, the junction contained 7 bases not matched to a gene. The CDR3 nucleotides are TGCAGCGTGGCAGGGGGTGACCCCTACGAGCAGTACTTC. Protein: CSVAGGDPYEQYF.

In its sample, this clonotype was seen many times. The chain uses TRBV7-8 and TRBJ1-2; 7 bases are a match to TRBD1. The junction had 9 bases not matched to a gene; V was cut back by 7 bases and J by 4 bases. This CDR3 is built from 14 residues. Germline lookup yields CDR1 SGHVS and CDR2 FQNEAQ. The CDR3 sequence is CASTPGGGGYGYTF. CDR3 sequence (DNA): TGTGCCAGCACCCCAGGGGGGGGAGGCTATGGCTACACCTTC.

The V and J genes are TRBV15 and TRBJ2-7; D gene ambiguous. This CDR3 has 14 amino acids. V was trimmed by 8 bases and J by 5 bases, leaving 19 bases between them. Per germline, CDR1 LNHNV and CDR2 YYDKDF (reference sequence). CDR3 in DNA: TGTGCCACCCAGAAGTTGGTTGGGCCCCACGAGCAGTACTTC. It yields the protein CATQKLVGPHEQYF.

V is TRBV11-3 and J is TRBJ2-7, with TRBD1 matching over 8 bases. The CDR3 has 15 amino acids. Germline V gene sequence: CDR1 SGHNT, CDR2 YENEEA. Trimming at V came to 0 bases and at J to 5 bases, leaving 6 bases not matched to a gene. The CDR3 DNA reads as TGTGCCAGCAGCTTAGACAGGGGGCTGTTGAACGAGCAGTACTTC. It is translated as CASSLDRGLLNEQYF.

This chain links TRBV19 with TRBJ2-5; a weak D match, TRBD2 (7 bases). Trimming took 9 bases from V and 4 from J, leaving 18 bases between them. This CDR3 has 14 amino acids. Germline V gene sequence: CDR1 LNHDA, CDR2 SQIVND (reference sequence). Here the CDR3 DNA reads TGTGCCAGGGGGGAGGGGGTAATGCGAGAGACCCAGTACTTC. Translated, it gives CARGEGVMRETQYF.

This clonotype has only one observation. The chain carries TRBV20-1 and TRBJ1-6; possible D gene TRBD1, 5 bases. Trimming removed 6 bases at V and 7 bases at J, with 22 bases between. The CDR3 sequence is 16 residues long. CDR1 is DFQATT, CDR2 SNEGSKA, per germline (reference sequence). The CDR3 nucleotides read TGCAGTGCGAGGAAAGATGGCAGGGTAGGGAATTCACCCCTCCACTTT. Protein sequence: CSARKDGRVGNSPLHF.

The chain employs TRBV15 and TRBJ2-7, with 11 bases matching TRBD1. CDR3 length equals 15 residues. V was clipped by 2 bases and J by 6 bases; unmatched bases: 6. CDR1 LNHNV and CDR2 YYDKDF come from the germline V gene (reference sequence). In nucleotides, the CDR3 is TGTGCCACCAGCAGAAGGGACAGGGGGTCTGTCGAGCAGTACTTC. Encoded protein: CATSRRDRGSVEQYF.

The V call is TRBV2, the J call TRBJ1-2; TRBD1 might be the D (5 bases). The V gene lost 8 bases and the J gene lost 4 bases, with 20 bases spanning the gap. CDR3 length: 15 residues. Germline CDR1 reads SNHLY; CDR2 reads FYNNEI. CDR3 bases: TGTGCCAGCCGGCGGGCACTGGGGGGACCCTATGGCTACACCTTC. Encoded protein: CASRRALGGPYGYTF.

The chain recombines TRBV4-1 with TRBJ1-1; D not certain. The CDR3 has 13 residues. Deletions cut 0 bases from V and 7 bases from J, with 9 bases between. Per germline, CDR1 MGHRA and CDR2 YSYEKL. CDR3 sequence: CASSQEYTHEAFF. The CDR3 DNA reads as TGCGCCAGCAGCCAAGAATACACGCATGAAGCTTTCTTT.

V gene TRBV19 combines with J gene TRBJ2-5; D is perhaps TRBD1 or TRBD2 (5 bases each). Germline V gene data show CDR1 as LNHDA and CDR2 as SQIVND (reference sequence). This CDR3 has 11 amino acids. The V end lost 4 bases, the J end lost 5 bases, and 5 bases lay between the germline ends. The CDR3 DNA reads as TGTGCCAGTAGTAGGGGGGAGACCCAGTACTTC. This codes for CASSRGETQYF.